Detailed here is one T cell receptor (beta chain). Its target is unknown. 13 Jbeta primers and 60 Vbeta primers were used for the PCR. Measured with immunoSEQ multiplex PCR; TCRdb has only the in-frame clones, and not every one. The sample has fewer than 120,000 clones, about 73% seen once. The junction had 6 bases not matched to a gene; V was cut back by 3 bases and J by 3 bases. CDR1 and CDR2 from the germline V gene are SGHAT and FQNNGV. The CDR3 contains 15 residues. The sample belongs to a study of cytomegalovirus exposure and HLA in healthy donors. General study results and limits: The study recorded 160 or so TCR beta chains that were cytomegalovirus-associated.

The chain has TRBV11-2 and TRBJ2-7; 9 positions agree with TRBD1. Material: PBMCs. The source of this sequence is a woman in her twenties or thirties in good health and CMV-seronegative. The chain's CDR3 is CASSFLTGGSYEQYF. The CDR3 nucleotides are TGTGCCAGCAGCTTTCTTACAGGGGGCAGCTACGAGCAGTACTTC.